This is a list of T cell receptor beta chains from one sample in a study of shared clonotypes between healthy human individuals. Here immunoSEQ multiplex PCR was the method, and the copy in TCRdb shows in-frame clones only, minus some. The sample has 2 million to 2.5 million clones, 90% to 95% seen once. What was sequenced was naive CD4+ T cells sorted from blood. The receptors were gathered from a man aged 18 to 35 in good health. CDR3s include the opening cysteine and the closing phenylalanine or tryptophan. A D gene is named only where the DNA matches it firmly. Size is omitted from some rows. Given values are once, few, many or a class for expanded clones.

CDR3aa: CASSPAGRQETQYF; CDR3nt: TGTGCCAGCAGCCCAGCGGGTCGCCAAGAGACCCAGTACTTC; abundance: .; v_gene: TRBV11-2; j_gene: TRBJ2-5; d_gene: .; len: 14
CDR3aa: CASSGQQNTEAFF; CDR3nt: TGTGCCAGCTCAGGGCAGCAGAACACTGAAGCTTTCTTT; abundance: many; v_gene: TRBV18; j_gene: TRBJ1-1; d_gene: .; len: 13
CDR3aa: CASSFAGLLDTEAFF; CDR3nt: TGTGCCAGCAGCTTTGCGGGACTTTTGGACACTGAAGCTTTCTTT; abundance: .; v_gene: TRBV7-8; j_gene: TRBJ1-1; d_gene: .; len: 15
CDR3aa: CASSISGGPQETQYF; CDR3nt: TGTGCCAGCAGCATCAGCGGGGGGCCTCAAGAGACCCAGTACTTC; abundance: .; v_gene: TRBV7-3; j_gene: TRBJ2-5; d_gene: TRBD2; len: 15
CDR3aa: CAWAAQGSQGNEQFF; CDR3nt: TGTGCCTGGGCCGCACAGGGTTCACAGGGCAATGAGCAGTTCTTC; abundance: .; v_gene: TRBV30; j_gene: TRBJ2-1; d_gene: .; len: 15
CDR3aa: CASSLGQGNSGNTIYF; CDR3nt: TGTGCCAGCTCACTAGGACAGGGGAACTCTGGAAACACCATATATTTT; abundance: .; v_gene: TRBV18; j_gene: TRBJ1-3; d_gene: TRBD1; len: 16
CDR3aa: CASSYGLAGGTYEQYF; CDR3nt: TGCGCCAGCAGCTACGGACTAGCGGGGGGGACCTACGAGCAGTACTTC; abundance: once; v_gene: TRBV5-1; j_gene: TRBJ2-7; d_gene: TRBD2; len: 16
CDR3aa: CASSPPSVSREAFF; CDR3nt: TGTGCCAGCAGCCCTCCCTCGGTCTCTCGTGAAGCTTTCTTT; abundance: once; v_gene: TRBV7-2; j_gene: TRBJ1-1; d_gene: .; len: 14
CDR3aa: CAWRQSKNTEAFF; CDR3nt: TGTGCCTGGAGACAATCTAAGAACACTGAAGCTTTCTTT; abundance: once; v_gene: TRBV30; j_gene: TRBJ1-1; d_gene: .; len: 13
CDR3aa: CASSSRDRGSEQFF; CDR3nt: TGTGCCAGCAGCTCCCGGGACAGGGGCAGTGAGCAGTTCTTC; abundance: .; v_gene: TRBV11-3; j_gene: TRBJ2-1; d_gene: TRBD1; len: 14
CDR3aa: CATRRTGMVGELFF; CDR3nt: TGTGCCACCAGGAGGACAGGCATGGTCGGGGAGCTGTTTTTT; abundance: once; v_gene: TRBV25-1; j_gene: TRBJ2-2; d_gene: TRBD1; len: 14
CDR3aa: CASSLDRGTDEQYF; CDR3nt: TGTGCCAGCAGCTTAGACAGGGGGACCGACGAGCAGTACTTC; abundance: .; v_gene: TRBV11-2; j_gene: TRBJ2-7; d_gene: TRBD1; len: 14
CDR3aa: CASSQVRDRIGTEAFF; CDR3nt: TGCGCCAGCAGCCAAGTGAGGGACAGGATCGGCACTGAAGCTTTCTTT; abundance: .; v_gene: TRBV4-1; j_gene: TRBJ1-1; d_gene: TRBD1; len: 16
CDR3aa: CSTLNKNAQHF; CDR3nt: TGCAGTACGCTGAACAAGAATGCCCAGCATTTT; abundance: .; v_gene: TRBV20-1; j_gene: TRBJ1-5; d_gene: .; len: 11
CDR3aa: CASSINLGQGARAFF; CDR3nt: TGTGCCAGTAGTATCAACCTGGGACAGGGGGCGCGAGCTTTCTTT; abundance: .; v_gene: TRBV19; j_gene: TRBJ1-1; d_gene: TRBD1; len: 15
CDR3aa: CASSRTGGNQPQHF; CDR3nt: TGTGCCAGCAGCCGCACAGGGGGCAATCAGCCCCAGCATTTT; abundance: .; v_gene: TRBV11-2; j_gene: TRBJ1-5; d_gene: TRBD1; len: 14
CDR3aa: CASSLAALETQYF; CDR3nt: TGTGCCAGCAGCTTAGCGGCCCTAGAGACCCAGTACTTC; abundance: once; v_gene: TRBV7-9; j_gene: TRBJ2-5; d_gene: .; len: 13
CDR3aa: CASSYKPWTGNSPLHF; CDR3nt: TGTGCCAGCAGCTATAAACCTTGGACAGGGAATTCACCCCTCCACTTT; abundance: .; v_gene: TRBV7-2; j_gene: TRBJ1-6; d_gene: TRBD1; len: 16
CDR3aa: CAISDRENTGELFF; CDR3nt: TGTGCCATCTCCGACAGGGAGAACACCGGGGAGCTGTTTTTT; abundance: .; v_gene: TRBV6-5; j_gene: TRBJ2-2; d_gene: TRBD1; len: 14
CDR3aa: CASSLRRGSGNTIYF; CDR3nt: TGCGCCAGCAGCTTGAGGCGGGGCTCTGGAAACACCATATATTTT; abundance: .; v_gene: TRBV5-1; j_gene: TRBJ1-3; d_gene: .; len: 15
CDR3aa: CASSRHSGTGMSEAFF; CDR3nt: TGTGCCAGCAGCCGTCATTCCGGGACAGGGATGTCTGAAGCTTTCTTT; abundance: .; v_gene: TRBV7-2; j_gene: TRBJ1-1; d_gene: TRBD1; len: 16
CDR3aa: CASSSDSPNTEAFF; CDR3nt: TGCGCCAGCAGCTCGGACAGCCCGAACACTGAAGCTTTCTTT; abundance: few; v_gene: TRBV5-1; j_gene: TRBJ1-1; d_gene: .; len: 14
CDR3aa: CASSAGRTADPLHF; CDR3nt: TGTGCCAGCAGTGCAGGGCGGACGGCAGATCCCCTCCACTTT; abundance: .; v_gene: TRBV6-1; j_gene: TRBJ1-6; d_gene: .; len: 14
CDR3aa: CASSLRQGAEKLFF; CDR3nt: TGTGCCAGCAGCTTGAGACAGGGGGCTGAAAAACTGTTTTTT; abundance: .; v_gene: TRBV5-8; j_gene: TRBJ1-4; d_gene: TRBD1; len: 14
CDR3aa: CASRPGQFFGETQYF; CDR3nt: TGTGCCAGCAGGCCCGGGCAATTCTTCGGAGAGACCCAGTACTTC; abundance: .; v_gene: TRBV27; j_gene: TRBJ2-5; d_gene: .; len: 15
CDR3aa: CSVVGGGVDTQYF; CDR3nt: TGCAGCGTTGTGGGCGGGGGAGTCGATACGCAGTATTTT; abundance: .; v_gene: TRBV29-1; j_gene: TRBJ2-3; d_gene: TRBD2; len: 13
CDR3aa: CASSPPQGRGEKLFF; CDR3nt: TGTGCCAGCTCACCCCCTCAGGGTAGGGGTGAAAAACTGTTTTTT; abundance: once; v_gene: TRBV18; j_gene: TRBJ1-4; d_gene: .; len: 15
CDR3aa: CASSQDFVPNTEAFF; CDR3nt: TGCGCCAGCAGCCAAGATTTTGTACCGAACACTGAAGCTTTCTTT; abundance: .; v_gene: TRBV4-1; j_gene: TRBJ1-1; d_gene: .; len: 15
CDR3aa: CASSFGGAETQYF; CDR3nt: TGTGCTAGCAGCTTCGGGGGCGCGGAGACCCAGTACTTC; abundance: .; v_gene: TRBV7-7; j_gene: TRBJ2-5; d_gene: .; len: 13
CDR3aa: CASSAGTGGGEQFF; CDR3nt: TGCGCCAGCAGCGCCGGGACAGGGGGTGGTGAGCAGTTCTTC; abundance: .; v_gene: TRBV5-1; j_gene: TRBJ2-1; d_gene: TRBD1; len: 14
CDR3aa: CASRRQGRNTEAFF; CDR3nt: TGTGCCAGCAGACGACAGGGGAGAAACACTGAAGCTTTCTTT; abundance: .; v_gene: TRBV6-5; j_gene: TRBJ1-1; d_gene: TRBD1; len: 14
CDR3aa: CASSRRSTGDEKLFF; CDR3nt: TGTGCCAGCAGTCGGCGGAGTACGGGGGATGAAAAACTGTTTTTT; abundance: .; v_gene: TRBV5-6; j_gene: TRBJ1-4; d_gene: .; len: 15
CDR3aa: CASNLQGWGTDTQYF; CDR3nt: TGTGCCAGCAATTTACAGGGCTGGGGCACAGATACGCAGTATTTT; abundance: .; v_gene: TRBV28; j_gene: TRBJ2-3; d_gene: .; len: 15
CDR3aa: CASSLGFQVWTGSGTPLHF; CDR3nt: TGTGCCAGCAGCTTAGGATTTCAGGTCTGGACAGGGTCAGGAACACCCCTCCACTTT; abundance: .; v_gene: TRBV7-8; j_gene: TRBJ1-6; d_gene: TRBD1; len: 19
CDR3aa: CASRRVDRVNEKLFF; CDR3nt: TGTGCCAGCAGGAGAGTCGACAGGGTAAATGAAAAACTGTTTTTT; abundance: .; v_gene: TRBV28; j_gene: TRBJ1-4; d_gene: TRBD1; len: 15
CDR3aa: CASSVWDRNTEAFF; CDR3nt: TGTGCCAGCAGCGTTTGGGACAGGAACACTGAAGCTTTCTTT; abundance: once; v_gene: TRBV9; j_gene: TRBJ1-1; d_gene: TRBD1; len: 14
CDR3aa: CASSRTGGTEAFF; CDR3nt: TGTGCCAGCTCCCGGACGGGTGGCACTGAAGCTTTCTTT; abundance: .; v_gene: TRBV18; j_gene: TRBJ1-1; d_gene: .; len: 13
CDR3aa: CASSYGTGSNQPQHF; CDR3nt: TGTGCCAGCAGTTACGGGACAGGGAGCAATCAGCCCCAGCATTTT; abundance: .; v_gene: TRBV6-5; j_gene: TRBJ1-5; d_gene: TRBD1; len: 15